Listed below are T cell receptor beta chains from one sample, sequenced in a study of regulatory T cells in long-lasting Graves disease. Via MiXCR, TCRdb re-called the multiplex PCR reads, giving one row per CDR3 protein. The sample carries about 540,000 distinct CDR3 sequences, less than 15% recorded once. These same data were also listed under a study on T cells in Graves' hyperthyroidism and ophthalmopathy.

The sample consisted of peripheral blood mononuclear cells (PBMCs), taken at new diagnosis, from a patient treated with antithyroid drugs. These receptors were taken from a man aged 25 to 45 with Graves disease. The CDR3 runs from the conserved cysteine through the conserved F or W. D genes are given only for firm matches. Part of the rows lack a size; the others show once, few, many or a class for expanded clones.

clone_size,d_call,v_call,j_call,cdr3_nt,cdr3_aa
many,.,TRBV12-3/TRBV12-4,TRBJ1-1,TGTGCCAGCAGTTTCTGGGGTGAAGCTTTCTTT,CASSFWGEAFF
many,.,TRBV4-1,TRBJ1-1,TGTGCCAGCTCACCACTTATGAACACTGAAGCTTTCTTT,CASSPLMNTEAFF
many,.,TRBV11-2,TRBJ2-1,TGTGCCAGCAGCTTAGGGTGGTCCCAGAGATACAATGAGCAGTTCTTC,CASSLGWSQRYNEQFF
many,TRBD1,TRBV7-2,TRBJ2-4,TGTGCCAGCAGCGTGACAGGGTCGGGGAACATTCAGTACTTC,CASSVTGSGNIQYF
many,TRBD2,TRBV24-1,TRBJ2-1,TGTGCCACCAGTGATTCTAGCGGGCCCTCCTACAATGAGCAGTTCTTC,CATSDSSGPSYNEQFF
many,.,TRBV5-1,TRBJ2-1,TGCGCCAGCAGCCCCGGCGTCGCCAACTACAATGAGCAGTTCTTC,CASSPGVANYNEQFF
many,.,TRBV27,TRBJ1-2,TGTGCCAGCAGTTTACGGCAGTCGGGCTATGGCTACACCTTC,CASSLRQSGYGYTF
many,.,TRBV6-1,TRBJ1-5,TGTGCCAGCGCCTCAGGGGCTGGGCAGCCCCAGCATTTT,CASASGAGQPQHF
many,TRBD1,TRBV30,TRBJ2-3,TGTGCCGGGCGGGGACAGGCCACTCCAGATACGCAGTATTTT,CAGRGQATPDTQYF
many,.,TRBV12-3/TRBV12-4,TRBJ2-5,TGTGCCAGCAGTCCCCGGGATACCAGAGAGACCCAGTACTTC,CASSPRDTRETQYF
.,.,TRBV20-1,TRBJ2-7,TGCAGTGCAAACCGGGGGTCCTACGAGCAGTACTTC,CSANRGSYEQYF
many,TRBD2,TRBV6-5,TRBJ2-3,TGTGCCAGCAGTTATGTTGCGGGAGGGCGCACAGATACGCAGTATTTT,CASSYVAGGRTDTQYF
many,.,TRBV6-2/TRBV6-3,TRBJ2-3,TGTGCCCCCAAGGCCCCGGGGGGACAGGCGGAGTATTTT,CAPKAPGGQAEYF
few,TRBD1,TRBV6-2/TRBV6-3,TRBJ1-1,TGTGCCAGCAGTTACTACAGGGGATCGAACACTGAAGCTTTCTTT,CASSYYRGSNTEAFF
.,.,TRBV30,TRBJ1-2,TGTGCCTGGAGTGTACCAGGGGCGGATGGCTACGCCTTC,CAWSVPGADGYAF
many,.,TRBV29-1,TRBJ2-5,TGCAGCGCCGGGGAGGGGGATCAAGAGACCCAGTACTTC,CSAGEGDQETQYF
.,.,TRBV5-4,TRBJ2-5,TGTGCCAGCAGCTTGGGCCGGGGGCGGGCCCAGTACTTC,CASSLGRGRAQYF
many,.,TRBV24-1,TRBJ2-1,TGTGCCACCAGTGGTCGGGGGTACAATGAGCAGTTCTTC,CATSGRGYNEQFF
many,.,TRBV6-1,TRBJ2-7,TGTGCCAGCAGAAACTCTGGGGGCAGCTACGAGCAGTACTTC,CASRNSGGSYEQYF
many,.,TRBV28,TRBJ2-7,TGTGCCAGCAGTTTAAAAGCAGGGGTGTGGTACTTC,CASSLKAGVWYF
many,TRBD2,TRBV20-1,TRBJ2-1,TGCAGTGCTAGAGGACTAGCGGCCTACAATGAGCAGTTCTTC,CSARGLAAYNEQFF
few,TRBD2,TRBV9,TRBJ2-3,TGTGCCAGCAGCGTAGAGGCGGGAGTTAAAGGAGATACGCAGTATTTT,CASSVEAGVKGDTQYF
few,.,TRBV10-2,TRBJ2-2,TGCGCCAGCAGTGTCCAATTCCTCCAAGGGGAGCTGTTTTTT,CASSVQFLQGELFF
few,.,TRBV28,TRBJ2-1,TGTGCCAGCAGTTACCCGGGGGAGCAGTTCTTC,CASSYPGEQFF
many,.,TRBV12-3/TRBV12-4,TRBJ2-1,TGTGCCAGCAGTTTAGAGACGGGAGACGTAGATGAGCAGTTCTTC,CASSLETGDVDEQFF
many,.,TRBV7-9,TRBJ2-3,TGTGCCAGCAGCCCTTCCGGGGCTACGCAGTATTTT,CASSPSGATQYF
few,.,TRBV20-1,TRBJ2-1,TGCAGTGCTAGAGATTTGAGCGAAATTTTTTATGAGCAGTTCTTC,CSARDLSEIFYEQFF
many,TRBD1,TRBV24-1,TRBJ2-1,TGTGCCACCAGTGATGCTACAGGGGCGGATGAGCAGTTCTTC,CATSDATGADEQFF
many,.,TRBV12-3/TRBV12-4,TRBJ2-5,TGTGCCAGCAGTTTCACGGGAAAGGGGGAAGAGACCCAGTACTTC,CASSFTGKGEETQYF
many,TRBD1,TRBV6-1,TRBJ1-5,TGTGCCAGCAGCTTACAGGGGGGCAATCAGCCCCAGCATTTT,CASSLQGGNQPQHF
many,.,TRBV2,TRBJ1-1,TGTGCCAGGCAGCCTTTTGAGCGAAACACTGAAGCTTTCTTT,CARQPFERNTEAFF
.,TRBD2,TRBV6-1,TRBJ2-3,TGTGCCAGCACCTTCGGGTTAGCGGGAGGAGATACGCAGTATTTT,CASTFGLAGGDTQYF
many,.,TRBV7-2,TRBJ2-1,TGTGCCAGCAGCGTCCAGGGACTGAATTACAATGAGCAGTTCTTC,CASSVQGLNYNEQFF
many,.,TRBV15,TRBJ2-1,TGTGCCACCAGCAGAGGAATACAAAGTAGGAATGAGCAGTTCTTC,CATSRGIQSRNEQFF
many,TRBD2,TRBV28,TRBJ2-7,TGTGCCAGCATCAAAACGGGGGGATTCTACGAGCAGTACTTC,CASIKTGGFYEQYF
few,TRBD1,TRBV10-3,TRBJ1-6,TGTGCCATCGGACAGGATAATTCACCCCTCCACTTT,CAIGQDNSPLHF
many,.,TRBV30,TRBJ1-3,TGTGCCTGGAGCGGCGGGACATCTGGAAACACCATATATTTT,CAWSGGTSGNTIYF
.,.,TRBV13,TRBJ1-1,TGTGCCAGCACCGGGAGGGTAAAATGGGGGGCCGTAGGGAACACTGAAGCTTTCTTT,CASTGRVKWGAVGNTEAFF
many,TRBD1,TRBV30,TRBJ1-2,TGTGCCTGGAGTGTCCAGTCGGGGACAGTCGGCTACACCTTC,CAWSVQSGTVGYTF
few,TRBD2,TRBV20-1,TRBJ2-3,TGCAGTGCTAGAAAAGCGGGAGGGAGCACAGATACGCAGTATTTT,CSARKAGGSTDTQYF
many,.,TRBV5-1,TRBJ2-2,TGCGCCAGCGAAACTGGTAACGCCGGGGAGCTGTTTTTT,CASETGNAGELFF
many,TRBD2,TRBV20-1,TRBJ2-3,TGCAGTGCTCCGACTAGCGGAAACACAGATACGCAGTATTTT,CSAPTSGNTDTQYF
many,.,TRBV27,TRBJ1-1,TGTGCCAGCAGTCCTTGGGGGGGTTCCACTGAAGCTTTCTTT,CASSPWGGSTEAFF
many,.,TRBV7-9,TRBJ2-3,TGTGCCAGCAGCTTAGCAAGGGCGGCGGCAACAGATACGCAGTATTTT,CASSLARAAATDTQYF
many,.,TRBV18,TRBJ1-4,TGTGCCAGCTCTCCCCGCACGAGTGAAAAACTGTTTTTT,CASSPRTSEKLFF
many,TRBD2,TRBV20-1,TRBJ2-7,TGCAGTGCTACGGGACTAGCGGGGCCGGCATACGAGCAGTACTTC,CSATGLAGPAYEQYF
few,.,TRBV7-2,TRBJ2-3,TGTGCCAGCAGCTCTTTCGACACAGATACGCAGTATTTT,CASSSFDTDTQYF
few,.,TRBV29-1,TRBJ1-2,TGCAGCGTTGAGGACCAGGGAGATAACTATGGCTACACCTTC,CSVEDQGDNYGYTF
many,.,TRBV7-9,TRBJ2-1,TGTGCCAGCAGCTGGCGGGACAATGAGCAGTTCTTC,CASSWRDNEQFF
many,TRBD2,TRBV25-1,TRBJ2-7,TGTGCCAGCAGTGAAGAGAGCGGGGGACCCTACGAGCAGTACTTC,CASSEESGGPYEQYF
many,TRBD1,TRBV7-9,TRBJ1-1,TGTGCCAGCAGCCCCGGACAGGGTGGGAACACTGAAGCTTTCTTT,CASSPGQGGNTEAFF
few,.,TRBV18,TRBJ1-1,TGTGCCAGCTCACCAGGGACACTAGGTGAAGCTTTCTTT,CASSPGTLGEAFF
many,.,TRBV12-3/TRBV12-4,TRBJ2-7,TGTGCCAGCAGTTCAGGTGCCTACGAGCAGTACTTC,CASSSGAYEQYF
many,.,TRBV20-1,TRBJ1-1,TGCAGTGCTAGAGATGGGGGACAGAACACTGAAGCTTTCTTT,CSARDGGQNTEAFF
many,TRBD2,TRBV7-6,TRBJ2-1,TGTGCCAGCAGTTCTGGGACTAGCGGACTGTTCAATGAGCAGTTCTTC,CASSSGTSGLFNEQFF
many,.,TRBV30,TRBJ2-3,TGTGCCTGGAGTCGAATACTCACAGATACGCAGTATTTT,CAWSRILTDTQYF
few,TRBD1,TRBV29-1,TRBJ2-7,TGCAGCGCCGGGACAGGGGTTGAGCAGCACTTC,CSAGTGVEQHF